Shown below are 31 T cell receptor beta chains from a single sample sequenced in a study of shared clonotypes between healthy human individuals. Clones were sequenced by immunoSEQ multiplex PCR, and TCRdb holds only the in-frame ones, with some missing. The sample has about 680,000 clones, 73% seen once; the top ten hold around 1.8%. The specimen sequenced was memory CD4+ T cells sorted from blood. Subset defined: CD45RA-negative fraction. The receptors come from a woman under 40 in good health.

This clone has only a few counts. The V gene is TRBV15, the J gene TRBJ2-2, with 9 bases matching TRBD1. Trimming took 5 bases from V and 4 from J; bases not matched to a gene: 5. The germline V gene has CDR1 LNHNV and CDR2 YYDKDF (reference sequence). There are 15 residues in the CDR3. The CDR3 reads CATSSRTGATGELFF. The CDR3 DNA sequence: TGTGCCACCAGCTCGCGGACAGGGGCCACCGGGGAGCTGTTTTTT.

Of note for this clone: The junction departs from the called germline gene at one end, perhaps through a read error. The J gene is TRBJ1-4, the V gene TRBV4-1; 10 nucleotides match TRBD1. Germline V gene data show CDR1 as MGHRA and CDR2 as YSYEKL. The CDR3 sequence is 16 residues long. The DNA for the CDR3 is TGCGCCAGCAGCCAAGGTCGGACAGGGGGATGGGAAAAATTGTTTTTT. Protein: CASSQGRTGGWEKLFF.

This chain connects TRBV6-1 to TRBJ2-7; 7 bases fit TRBD1. The CDR3 sequence is 13 residues long. V trimming: 0 bases; J trimming: 5 bases; junction bases outside the gene matches: 1. Germline CDR1 is MNHNS and CDR2 is SASEGT. CDR3 sequence: CASSEAGQDEQYF. DNA of the CDR3: TGTGCCAGCAGTGAAGCTGGACAGGACGAGCAGTACTTC.

This clone was counted a few times. V usage is TRBV19 and J usage is TRBJ2-6; D unclear. Per the germline V gene, CDR1 is LNHDA and CDR2 is SQIVND (reference sequence). V was trimmed by 1 base and J by 2 bases, leaving 6 bases between them. This CDR3 region has 15 residues. The CDR3 DNA reads TGTGCCAGTAGTATAGGTAGAACTGGGGCCAACGTCCTGACTTTC. It is translated as CASSIGRTGANVLTF.

V is TRBV6-6 and J is TRBJ1-4; 7 nucleotides agree with TRBD1. The germline V gene encodes CDR1 MNHNY and CDR2 SVGAGI (reference sequence). The CDR3 is made up of 14 amino acids. Germline trimming cut 4 bases from V and 5 bases from J; bases unmatched to any gene: 4. DNA of the CDR3: TGTGCCAGCAGTTCGGACAGGCGGAATGAAAAACTGTTTTTT. Protein: CASSSDRRNEKLFF.

The chain has TRBV2 and TRBJ2-5, with no clear D. This CDR3 is 14 amino acids long. Germline loops: CDR1 SNHLY, CDR2 FYNNEI. Trimming removed 2 bases at V and 0 bases at J, with 7 bases between. The DNA of the CDR3 is TGTGCCAGCAGTGAAAACCGGAACCAAGAGACCCAGTACTTC. It codes for CASSENRNQETQYF.

The V call is TRBV6-1, the J call TRBJ2-3; D may be TRBD1 (6 bases). The V end was cut by 5 bases, the J end by 2 bases, with 11 bases between. Germline V gene data show CDR1 as MNHNS and CDR2 as SASEGT. The CDR3 length is 14 residues. In DNA, the CDR3 is TGTGCCAGCAGTAGGACAGAGGTCACAGATACGCAGTATTTT. Its protein product is CASSRTEVTDTQYF.

V usage is TRBV27 and J usage is TRBJ2-7; the D gene is possibly TRBD1 (6 bases). V lost 8 bases and J 2 bases, leaving 10 bases between the germline ends. The germline gives CDR1 MNHEY, CDR2 SMNVEV (reference sequence). The CDR3 totals 12 residues. CDR3 loop: CASRDNAYEQYF. The CDR3 DNA reads as TGTGCCAGCCGGGACAACGCCTACGAGCAGTACTTC.

Concerning this clone itself: Other DNA sequences from this sample encode an identical CDR3 as well. The CDR3, as DNA: TGTGCCAGCAGGACAGGGATGAACACTGAAGCTTTCTTT. Translation: CASRTGMNTEAFF. The chain combines TRBV2 with TRBJ1-1, with 7 bases lining up with TRBD1. Unmatched junction bases numbered 1, after V lost 6 bases and J lost 0 bases. CDR1 is SNHLY, CDR2 FYNNEI, per germline. The CDR3 length is 13 residues. Full variable domain (remainder filled in from reference TRBV2 and TRBJ1-1): EPEVTQTPSHQVTQMGQEVILRCVPISNHLYFYWYRQILGQKVEFLVSFYNNEISEKSEIFDDQFSVERPDGSNFTLKIRSTKLEDSAMYFCASRTGMNTEAFFGQGTRLTVV.

The chain carries TRBV28 and TRBJ1-1; a possible D gene is TRBD1 (5 bases). This CDR3 has 13 residues. Trimming took off 3 bases at V and 4 bases at J, with 9 bases between the two ends. Per the germline V gene, CDR1 is MDHEN and CDR2 is SYDVKM. The DNA for the CDR3 is TGTGCCAGCAGTTTTCCAGGGAGCACTGAAGCTTTCTTT. It is translated as CASSFPGSTEAFF.

The chain recombines TRBV28 with TRBJ2-5, with 12 bases that match TRBD1. The CDR3 loop spans 17 amino acids. Germline V gene data show CDR1 as MDHEN and CDR2 as SYDVKM. Trimming at V came to 8 bases and at J to 5 bases, leaving 15 bases not matched to a gene. The CDR3: CASLDTTGQGAAETQYF. Written as DNA, the CDR3 is TGTGCCAGCCTTGATACGACGGGACAGGGGGCGGCGGAGACCCAGTACTTC.

The genes are TRBV29-1 and TRBJ2-1, with D tentatively TRBD1 (6 bases). Trimming removed 5 bases at V and 6 bases at J, with 14 bases between. Per the germline V gene, CDR1 is SQVTM and CDR2 is ANQGSEA. The CDR3 spans 13 residues. The CDR3 protein is CSVRDKGLNEQFF. CDR3 DNA sequence: TGCAGCGTTCGGGACAAAGGGCTCAATGAGCAGTTCTTC.

The V call is TRBV28, the J call TRBJ1-1; 9 positions match TRBD1. In germline, CDR1 is MDHEN, CDR2 SYDVKM. The CDR3 consists of 15 residues. Trimming removed 6 bases from V and 5 bases from J; junction bases left unmatched: 10. DNA of the CDR3: TGTGCCAGCAGCCCTAACAGGGGGCGAAGGACTGAAGCTTTCTTT. Translated: CASSPNRGRRTEAFF.

Concerning this clone itself: A single base separates this from a much larger clone, so it may be a read error. Other DNA sequences of this sample code for an identical CDR3. The rearrangement links TRBV6-1 to TRBJ1-5; the D is unclear. Trimming left V 8 bases short and J 3 bases short, with 11 bases between. The CDR3 length is 13 residues. Germline CDR1 reads MNHNS; CDR2 reads SASEGT. As DNA, the CDR3 is TGTGCCAGCCGAGGCCCCCACAATCAGCCCCAGCATTTT. This sequence encodes CASRGPHNQPQHF.

A few counts support this clone. The chain combines TRBV11-2 with TRBJ2-5; TRBD1 matches 8 bases. Germline V CDR1 and CDR2: SGHAT, FQNNGV. The CDR3 sequence is 18 residues long. V lost 1 base to trimming and J lost 0 bases; unmatched junction nucleotides: 10. The CDR3 DNA reads as TGTGCCAGCAGCTTAGGAGTGTTGGCAGGGGGCCACCAAGAGACCCAGTACTTC. It codes for CASSLGVLAGGHQETQYF.

V gene TRBV27 combines with J gene TRBJ2-7, with D possibly TRBD2 on 6 matching bases. Trimming removed 5 bases from V and 4 bases from J, with 21 bases in between. The germline CDR1 and CDR2 sequences are MNHEY and SMNVEV (reference sequence). This CDR3 comprises 16 residues. DNA of the CDR3: TGTGCCAGCAGTGATCATTCAGGGAAGGGGAGGTACGAGCAGTACTTC. It codes for CASSDHSGKGRYEQYF.

The rearrangement joins TRBV18 to TRBJ2-2; the match to TRBD1 covers 11 bases. Germline assignment: CDR1 KGHSH and CDR2 LQKENI. The CDR3 has 16 amino acids. V dropped 3 bases and J dropped 3; count of bases not matched to a gene: 3. This CDR3 is CASSPRTGGDTGELFF. CDR3 coding DNA: TGTGCCAGCTCACCCCGGACAGGGGGCGACACCGGGGAGCTGTTTTTT. Based on the CDR3 plus reference TRBV18 and TRBJ2-2, the full variable domain is NAGVMQNPRHLVRRRGQEARLRCSPMKGHSHVYWYRQLPEEGLKFMVYLQKENIIDESGMPKERFSAEFPKEGPSILRIQQVVRGDSAAYFCASSPRTGGDTGELFFGEGSRLTVL.

This chain connects TRBV6-5 to TRBJ1-2; TRBD1 agrees at 9 bases. The germline V gene has CDR1 MNHEY and CDR2 SVGAGI. CDR3 size: 14 residues. V trimming: 5 bases; J trimming: 8 bases; junction bases outside the gene matches: 9. Here the CDR3 DNA reads TGTGCCAGCAGTCCGACGGGACAGGGTGGAGGCTACACCTTC. Translation gives CASSPTGQGGGYTF.

The J gene is TRBJ1-1, the V gene TRBV27; possible D gene TRBD1, 5 bases. The V gene lost 5 bases and the J gene lost 2 bases, with 15 bases spanning the gap. The CDR3 has 15 residues. Germline CDR1 MNHEY, CDR2 SMNVEV (reference sequence). CDR3 residues: CASSTPGDGNTEAFF. The CDR3 nucleotides are TGTGCCAGCAGTACGCCCGGGGACGGAAACACTGAAGCTTTCTTT.

The CDR3 DNA is TGTGCCAGCTCACCACCCGGGACTACCTCCTACAATGAGCAGTTCTTC. Its protein product is CASSPPGTTSYNEQFF. The J gene is TRBJ2-1, the V gene TRBV18; TRBD2 aligns across 7 bases. The CDR3 is 16 residues long. CDR1 is KGHSH and CDR2 is LQKENI in the germline V gene. Germline trimming cut 0 bases from V and 0 bases from J; bases unmatched to any gene: 2.

The chain has TRBV6-5 and TRBJ2-2; TRBD2 matches at 7 bases. The germline V gene has CDR1 MNHEY and CDR2 SVGAGI. The ends lost 8 bases at V and 0 bases at J; junction bases unmatched: 6. This CDR3 has 15 residues. In DNA form, the CDR3 reads TGTGCCAGCTCTAGGGGACTAACGAACACCGGGGAGCTGTTTTTT. This sequence encodes CASSRGLTNTGELFF.

The chain recombines TRBV5-1 with TRBJ2-7; D may be TRBD2 (5 bases). Germline CDR1 reads SGHRS; CDR2 reads YFSETQ. V lost 0 bases and J 5 bases, leaving 12 bases between the germline ends. CDR3 length: 14 amino acids. The CDR3 DNA reads as TGCGCCAGCAGCTTGGTTGGCTCGGGGAACGAGCAGTACTTC. It codes for CASSLVGSGNEQYF.

The gene calls are TRBV7-9 and TRBJ2-2, with 12 nucleotides matching TRBD2. The CDR3 extends over 15 amino acids. The germline gives CDR1 SEHNR, CDR2 FQNEAQ (reference sequence). J gave up 6 bases and V 4 bases, and 3 bases lay outside the gene matches. The DNA for the CDR3 is TGTGCCAGCAGCTCACTAGCGGGAGGTTCCGGGGAGCTGTTTTTT. Translation: CASSSLAGGSGELFF.

The chain links TRBV6-1 to TRBJ1-5; no firm D call. The germline V and J ends were trimmed by 7 bases and 0 bases, with 7 bases remaining between them. The germline V gene has CDR1 MNHNS and CDR2 SASEGT. This CDR3 spans 13 amino acids. CDR3 in DNA: TGTGCCAGCATATCACTTAGCAATCAGCCCCAGCATTTT. Translation gives CASISLSNQPQHF.

CDR3 nucleotide sequence: TGTGCCTGGAGGGCAGGGGGCGCAGGCGGCTACGAGCAGTACTTC. This encodes CAWRAGGAGGYEQYF. The chain carries TRBV30 and TRBJ2-7; 8 bases are shared with TRBD1. This CDR3 region has 15 residues. With V trimmed by 3 bases and J by 3 bases, 10 bases remained unmatched. Germline CDR1 is GTSNPN and CDR2 is SVGIG (reference sequence).

The chain carries TRBV19 and TRBJ1-5; the D is unclear. The germline CDR1 and CDR2 sequences are LNHDA and SQIVND (reference sequence). This CDR3 is built from 16 residues. V lost 3 bases and J 1 base, leaving 13 bases between the germline ends. The CDR3 sequence: CASSMGPWGSNQPQHF. The CDR3 DNA reads as TGTGCCAGTAGTATGGGTCCGTGGGGAAGCAATCAGCCCCAGCATTTT.

The chain is built from TRBV27 and TRBJ1-3, with D unclear. The germline V gene has CDR1 MNHEY and CDR2 SMNVEV (reference sequence). V was cut by 6 bases and J by 2 bases, with 14 bases left in between. This CDR3 spans 15 amino acids. The CDR3 DNA follows: TGTGCCAGCAGCCGGGCCTATGAAGCTGGAAACACCATATATTTT. Protein sequence: CASSRAYEAGNTIYF.

The chain is built from TRBV5-8 and TRBJ2-3, with D unclear. In germline, CDR1 is SGHTS, CDR2 YDEGEE. The CDR3 is 13 amino acids. V gave up 3 bases and J gave up 2 bases, with 7 bases separating them. The CDR3 loop reads CASSWVDTDTQYF. As DNA, the CDR3 is TGTGCCAGCAGCTGGGTCGACACAGATACGCAGTATTTT.

The CDR3 DNA is TGCAGCGCGAACAGGGGGCGCGGGGCTGAAGCTTTCTTT. This sequence encodes CSANRGRGAEAFF. The gene calls are TRBV29-1 and TRBJ1-1; 9 bases match TRBD1. The CDR3 extends over 13 amino acids. The V segment lost 7 bases and the J segment 6 bases; nucleotides outside the gene matches: 9. Germline CDR1 reads SQVTM; CDR2 reads ANQGSEA.

This rearrangement joins TRBV7-6 to TRBJ2-1, with 9 bases aligning to TRBD2. The CDR3 loop spans 15 amino acids. Germline assignment: CDR1 SGHVS and CDR2 FNYEAQ. V was pared by 5 bases and J by 7 bases, with 9 bases of the junction left unmatched. The CDR3 region is CASSPAGGLVNEQFF. The DNA of the CDR3 is TGTGCCAGCAGCCCCGCGGGGGGGTTAGTTAATGAGCAGTTCTTC.

The V gene is TRBV7-9, the J gene TRBJ1-2; D is ambiguous. The CDR3 length is 16 residues. V lost 7 bases to trimming and J lost 0 bases, with 18 bases between them. The V gene's germline CDR1 is SEHNR and CDR2 FQNEAQ (reference sequence). CDR3: CASIGISSDPNYGYTF. The CDR3 nucleotides read TGTGCCAGCATCGGGATTTCAAGTGATCCTAACTATGGCTACACCTTC.